These T cell receptor beta chains were read from a single sample in a study of blood T cells in healthy people across ages. MiXCR was run by TCRdb on the 5' RACE reads, yielding one entry per CDR3 protein. The sample lists hundreds of thousands of distinct CDR3 sequences, approximately 25% occurring once. This sample also belongs to another study, concerning T cells of mothers and their children.

The sample was blood. Every receptor here comes from a boy aged 10-17 years in good health. CDR3s include the opening cysteine and the closing phenylalanine or tryptophan. Each record gives: D gene, V gene, J gene, clone size, CDR3 DNA, CDR3 protein. A D gene is named only where the DNA matches it firmly. Clone size appears in some rows only: once, few, many, or a class for an expanded clone.

.	TRBV4-1	TRBJ1-2	few	TGCGCCAGCAGCCAAGTGACAAACAGGGAAGATGGCTACACCTTC	CASSQVTNREDGYTF
.	TRBV3-1	TRBJ2-2	few	TGTGCCAGCAGCCAAGATCCCTCGGGGCGGCTACTCCACCCAGAGGGGACCGGGGAGCTGTTTTTT	CASSQDPSGRLLHPEGTGELFF
.	TRBV9	TRBJ1-1	few	TGTGCCAGCAGCGCTGACTTCACTGAAGCTTTCTTT	CASSADFTEAFF
TRBD2	TRBV20-1	TRBJ2-5	few	TGCAGTGCTACTATAGCGGGGGCCCTAGGCTTC	CSATIAGALGF
.	TRBV20-1	TRBJ1-6	few	TGCAGTGCCCTAGTCTCCAGGAATTCACCCCTCCACTTT	CSALVSRNSPLHF
TRBD2	TRBV5-1	TRBJ2-7	.	TGCGCCAGCAAGACTAGCGGGAGGTCCGAGCAGTACTTC	CASKTSGRSEQYF
TRBD1	TRBV7-9	TRBJ2-2	few	TGTGCCAGCACTTGGACAGGATTCACCGGGGAGCTGTTTTTT	CASTWTGFTGELFF
.	TRBV11-2	TRBJ2-5	.	TGTGCCAGCAGCTTAGTTCAGTTAGAGACCCAGTACTTC	CASSLVQLETQYF
.	TRBV7-2	TRBJ1-1	.	TGTGCCAGCAGCTCCTCCGGGGGTAACGTTGAAGCTTTCTTT	CASSSSGGNVEAFF
.	TRBV4-1	TRBJ2-1	.	TGCGCCAGCAGCCAATTGCTAGCAGAGAATGAGCAGTTCTTC	CASSQLLAENEQFF
TRBD2	TRBV29-1	TRBJ2-1	.	TGCAGCGTCGAGGGGGGGGTGGTTAGCGGGAGCGATGAGCAGTTCTTC	CSVEGGVVSGSDEQFF
.	TRBV6-5	TRBJ1-1	few	TGTGCCAGCAGGGGAGGGACGGGGATGAACACTGAAGCTTTCTTT	CASRGGTGMNTEAFF
.	TRBV11-2	TRBJ2-5	.	TGTGCCAGCAGCTTAGGGCCGTTAGAGACCCAGTACTTC	CASSLGPLETQYF
.	TRBV5-1	TRBJ2-5	.	TGCGCCAGCAGCCGGTTTAGGCCAGAGTACCAAGAGACCCAGTACTTC	CASSRFRPEYQETQYF
TRBD2	TRBV7-6	TRBJ2-1	.	TGTGCCAGCAGCTCACTTCTATTGCGGGAGGCGAGTAATGAGCAGTTCTTC	CASSSLLLREASNEQFF
TRBD2	TRBV11-2	TRBJ2-5	few	TGTGCCAGCAGCCCCGCGTGGCGGGGGGTAGAGACCCAGTACTTC	CASSPAWRGVETQYF
.	TRBV11-2	TRBJ1-4	few	TGTGCCAGCAGCTTAGACGGATTAACAGACACCATCGAAAAACTGTTTTTT	CASSLDGLTDTIEKLFF
.	TRBV18	TRBJ2-3	many	TGTGCCAGCTCACCACCCGGAGATACGCAGTATTTT	CASSPPGDTQYF
.	TRBV4-2	TRBJ2-7	.	TGTGCCAGCAGCCAAGTAGAGGGGCTAGGCTCCTACGAGTTC	CASSQVEGLGSYEF
.	TRBV28	TRBJ2-7	.	TGTGCCAGCAGTTCCAGCCACAGGGCACCGGTTGACGAGCAGTACTTC	CASSSSHRAPVDEQYF
TRBD2	TRBV28	TRBJ2-7	.	TGTGCCAGCAGACCTATCGGGGGGAACTCCTACGAGCAGTACTTC	CASRPIGGNSYEQYF
TRBD1	TRBV7-2	TRBJ2-7	.	TGTGCCAGCAGACCTCAGGGGGCTAGTGGCGAGCAGTACTTC	CASRPQGASGEQYF
.	TRBV6-1	TRBJ2-5	.	TGTGCCAGCAGTGAAAGTTGGGGACCAGAGACCCAGTACTTC	CASSESWGPETQYF
.	TRBV11-2	TRBJ2-6	.	TGTGCCAGCAGCCGTCTACTTACCTCTGGGGCCAACGTCCTGACTTTC	CASSRLLTSGANVLTF
.	TRBV7-8	TRBJ2-5	.	TGTGCCAGCAGCTACATCTACGGAGAGACCCAGTACTTC	CASSYIYGETQYF
.	TRBV7-8	TRBJ1-4	few	TGTGCCAGCAGTCACGGGGTTCAGCCCGATAATGAAAAACTGTTTTTT	CASSHGVQPDNEKLFF
TRBD1	TRBV7-2	TRBJ2-7	few	TGTGCCAGCAGCTTACCGCTTACAGGGGCGATCTCCTACGAGCAGTACTTC	CASSLPLTGAISYEQYF
TRBD1	TRBV25-1	TRBJ1-4	.	TGTGCCAGCAGTGAATCGAAGGGGGCGGATGAAAAACTGTTTTTT	CASSESKGADEKLFF
TRBD2	TRBV28	TRBJ2-1	few	TGTGCCAGCAGTTTCACTAGCGGGAGACGAGAGCAGTTCTTC	CASSFTSGRREQFF
TRBD1	TRBV28	TRBJ2-7	few	TGTGCCAGCACCAAGGGGGACAGGGGGCGCGAATGGTACGAGCAGTACTTC	CASTKGDRGREWYEQYF
TRBD2	TRBV2	TRBJ2-5	.	TGTGCCAGCAGTGAAAGGTGGGCGGGAGAGCTACAAGAGACCCAGTACTTC	CASSERWAGELQETQYF
TRBD2	TRBV10-3	TRBJ2-5	few	TGTGCCATCAATAGTGACAGGGGACTAGCGGGAGTTTGGGCCGGAGAAGAGACCCAGTACTTC	CAINSDRGLAGVWAGEETQYF
TRBD2	TRBV7-9	TRBJ2-1	.	TGTGCCAGCAGCTTAACGTCTAGCGGCCCCAATGAGCAGTTCTTC	CASSLTSSGPNEQFF
.	TRBV5-1	TRBJ2-1	.	TGCGCCAGCAGCTTTTATGGGACGAGCTCCTACAATGAGCAGTTCTTC	CASSFYGTSSYNEQFF
.	TRBV20-1	TRBJ1-4	once	TGCAGTGCTAGAGATAGTAACACACTGGGTCTCGAAAAACTGTTTTTT	CSARDSNTLGLEKLFF
.	TRBV6-6	TRBJ2-1	.	TGTGCCAGCAGTTACCCCCAGGGGTCCGGAAGAAATGAGCAGTTCTTC	CASSYPQGSGRNEQFF
.	TRBV9	TRBJ2-1	.	TGTGCCAGCAGCCCCTCTCGGGGTGAGCAGTTCTTC	CASSPSRGEQFF
.	TRBV6-1	TRBJ2-5	few	TGTGCCAGCAGAGTACAGAAACTAGTACAAGAGACCCAGTACTTC	CASRVQKLVQETQYF
.	TRBV7-2	TRBJ2-7	few	TGTGCCAGCAGCTTGGACACACCCTACGAGCAGTACTTC	CASSLDTPYEQYF
.	TRBV6-5	TRBJ2-5	.	TGTGCCAGCAGCTACAGGGTGGCGGAGACCCAGTACTTC	CASSYRVAETQYF
.	TRBV6-7	TRBJ1-6	.	TGTGCCAGTAGAATAACGTCTGAGACTAGGAATTCACCCCTCCACTTT	CASRITSETRNSPLHF
.	TRBV10-3	TRBJ2-7	few	TGTGCCATCAGTGAGCCAAGCGGGCGAGTTAGCTACGAGCAGTACTTC	CAISEPSGRVSYEQYF
.	TRBV10-3	TRBJ2-5	few	TGTGCCATCAGTGAGCCCCTGGAGACCCAGTACTTC	CAISEPLETQYF
TRBD1	TRBV20-1	TRBJ2-7	.	TGCAGTGCTATCACAGGGGGCAACGAACAGTACTTC	CSAITGGNEQYF
TRBD1	TRBV4-1	TRBJ2-3	.	TGCGCCAGCAGCCTCTCCCACAGGGGAGATACGCAGTATTTT	CASSLSHRGDTQYF
TRBD2	TRBV5-1	TRBJ2-3	.	TGCGCCAGCAGCGAAGGGTTGACTAGCGGGGCATATACGCAGTATTTT	CASSEGLTSGAYTQYF
.	TRBV21-1	TRBJ2-7	.	TGTGCCAGCAGCAGCCCGGGGAGCGGGAGGGTCTACGAGCAGTACTTC	CASSSPGSGRVYEQYF
.	TRBV6-5	TRBJ1-3	.	TGTGCCAGCAGTTACGGACCGCTGAGCTCTGGAAACACCATATATTTT	CASSYGPLSSGNTIYF
.	TRBV9	TRBJ2-7	.	TGTGCCAGCAGCGTAGAGGAGGGTTACGAGCAGTACTTC	CASSVEEGYEQYF
TRBD1	TRBV5-5	TRBJ1-2	.	TGTGCCAGCAGCTCGGAAGGGACAGGGGGACGTGGCTACACCTTC	CASSSEGTGGRGYTF
.	TRBV4-1	TRBJ1-2	few	TGCGCCAGCAGCCAAGAGGACAGCCCGAGGCTATGGGGCTACACCTTC	CASSQEDSPRLWGYTF
.	TRBV29-1	TRBJ2-7	.	TGCAGCGTGGATCCCGGTCCTGGCGGGAACTACGAGCAGTACTTC	CSVDPGPGGNYEQYF